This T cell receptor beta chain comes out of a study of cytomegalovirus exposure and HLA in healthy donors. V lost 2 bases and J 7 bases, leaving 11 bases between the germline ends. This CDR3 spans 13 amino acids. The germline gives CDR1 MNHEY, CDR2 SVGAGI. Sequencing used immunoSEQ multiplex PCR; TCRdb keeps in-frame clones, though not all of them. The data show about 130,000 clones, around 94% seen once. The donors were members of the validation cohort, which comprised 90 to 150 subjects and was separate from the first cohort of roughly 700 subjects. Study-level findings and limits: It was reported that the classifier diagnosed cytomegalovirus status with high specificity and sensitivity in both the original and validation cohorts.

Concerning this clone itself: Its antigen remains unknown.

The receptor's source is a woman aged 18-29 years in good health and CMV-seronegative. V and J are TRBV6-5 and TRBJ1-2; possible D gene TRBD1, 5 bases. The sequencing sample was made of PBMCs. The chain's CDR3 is CASSYDGGTGYTF. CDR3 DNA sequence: TGTGCCAGCAGTTACGACGGGGGAACTGGCTACACCTTC.